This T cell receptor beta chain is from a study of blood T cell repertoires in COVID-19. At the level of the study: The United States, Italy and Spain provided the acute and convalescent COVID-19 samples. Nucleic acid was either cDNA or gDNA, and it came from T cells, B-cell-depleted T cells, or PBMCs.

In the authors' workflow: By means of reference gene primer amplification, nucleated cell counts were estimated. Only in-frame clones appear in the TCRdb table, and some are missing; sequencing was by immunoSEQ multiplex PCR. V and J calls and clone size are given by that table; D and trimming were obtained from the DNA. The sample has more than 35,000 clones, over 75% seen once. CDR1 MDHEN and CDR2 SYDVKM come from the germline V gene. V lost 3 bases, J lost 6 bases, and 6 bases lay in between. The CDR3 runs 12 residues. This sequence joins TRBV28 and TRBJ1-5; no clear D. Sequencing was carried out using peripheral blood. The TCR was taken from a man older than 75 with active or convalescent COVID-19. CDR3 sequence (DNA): TGTGCCAGCAGTTTTGGGCTTCAGCCCCAGCATTTT. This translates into CASSFGLQPQHF. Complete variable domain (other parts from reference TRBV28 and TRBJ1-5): DVKVTQSSRYLVKRTGEKVFLECVQDMDHENMFWYRQDPGLGLRLIYFSYDVKMKEKGDIPEGYSVSREKKERFSLILESASTNQTSMYLCASSFGLQPQHFGDGTRLSIL.